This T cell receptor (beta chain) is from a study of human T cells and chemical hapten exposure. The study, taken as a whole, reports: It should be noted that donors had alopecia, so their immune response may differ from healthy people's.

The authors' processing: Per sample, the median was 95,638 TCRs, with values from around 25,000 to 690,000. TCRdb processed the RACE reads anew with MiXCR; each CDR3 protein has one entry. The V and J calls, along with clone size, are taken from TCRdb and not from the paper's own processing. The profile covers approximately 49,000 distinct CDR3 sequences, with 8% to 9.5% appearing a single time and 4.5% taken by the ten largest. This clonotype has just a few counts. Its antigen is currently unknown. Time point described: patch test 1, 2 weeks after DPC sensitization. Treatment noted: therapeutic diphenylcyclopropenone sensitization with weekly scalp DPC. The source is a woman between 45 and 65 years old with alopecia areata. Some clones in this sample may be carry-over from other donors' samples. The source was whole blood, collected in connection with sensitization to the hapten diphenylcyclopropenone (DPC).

The CDR3 coding sequence is TGTGCCAGCAGCCAAGGAGGGGGCTATGGCTACACCTTC. It codes for CASSQGGGYGYTF. The gene calls are TRBV4-2 and TRBJ1-2; a weak D match, TRBD1 (6 bases). Looked up from germline, CDR1 is LGHNA and CDR2 is YNFKEQ. The CDR3 is made up of 13 amino acids. V was clipped by 1 base and J by 4 bases, with 7 bases between them.